A selection of T cell receptor beta chains follows, all from one sample in a study of blood T cells in healthy people across ages. TCRdb recomputed calls from the 5' RACE reads with MiXCR, one row per CDR3 protein. This sample yields 1.5 million to 2 million distinct CDR3 sequences, of which 40% to 55% are seen a single time; over 2% belongs to the top ten. Source material: blood. These receptors all come from a woman aged 35 to 49 in good health. The CDR3 runs from the conserved cysteine through the conserved F or W. A D gene is named only where the DNA matches it firmly. Part of the rows lack a size; the others show once, few, many or a class for expanded clones.

j_call,d_call,clone_size,v_call,cdr3_nt,cdr3_aa
TRBJ1-4,.,.,TRBV6-6,TGTGCCAGCAGTTGGGTCACGGGGGGAACTAATGAAAAACTGTTTTTT,CASSWVTGGTNEKLFF
TRBJ2-1,TRBD1,.,TRBV27,TGTGCCAGCAGCCCGGGACAGGGGGCCGGGGGCAATGAGCAGTTCTTC,CASSPGQGAGGNEQFF
TRBJ1-6,.,few,TRBV25-1,TGTGCCAGCAGTGATCTCCGGAGGACCTCTTCACCCCTCCACTTT,CASSDLRRTSSPLHF
TRBJ2-1,.,.,TRBV24-1,TGTGCCACCGAGCGCGGGAATGAGCAGTTCTTC,CATERGNEQFF
TRBJ2-7,.,many,TRBV7-2,TGTGCCAGCAGCTTAGGAGGCGTTACCTACGAGCAGTACTTC,CASSLGGVTYEQYF
TRBJ2-1,TRBD1,few,TRBV27,TGTGCCAGCAGTTTTGTTGACAGGGTCAACTACAATGAGCAGTTCTTC,CASSFVDRVNYNEQFF
TRBJ2-1,TRBD2,.,TRBV3-1,TGTGCCAGCAGCCAAGATCGGATAGCGGGGGGGCGTAACGCTGAGCAGTTCTTC,CASSQDRIAGGRNAEQFF
TRBJ2-4,TRBD2,few,TRBV11-2,TGTGCCACCCGGCAAGCGGGGTTCGCGGGCAAAAACATTCAGTACTTC,CATRQAGFAGKNIQYF
TRBJ2-1,TRBD2,once,TRBV20-1,TGCAGTGCTAGCGACAGCTTCACCGGGGGGGGGCACAATGAGCAGTTCTTC,CSASDSFTGGGHNEQFF
TRBJ2-1,.,.,TRBV20-1,TGCAGTGCTAGAGACGGAAAGCTTCCAATTACGGGACTCCGCTACAATGAGCAGTTCTTC,CSARDGKLPITGLRYNEQFF